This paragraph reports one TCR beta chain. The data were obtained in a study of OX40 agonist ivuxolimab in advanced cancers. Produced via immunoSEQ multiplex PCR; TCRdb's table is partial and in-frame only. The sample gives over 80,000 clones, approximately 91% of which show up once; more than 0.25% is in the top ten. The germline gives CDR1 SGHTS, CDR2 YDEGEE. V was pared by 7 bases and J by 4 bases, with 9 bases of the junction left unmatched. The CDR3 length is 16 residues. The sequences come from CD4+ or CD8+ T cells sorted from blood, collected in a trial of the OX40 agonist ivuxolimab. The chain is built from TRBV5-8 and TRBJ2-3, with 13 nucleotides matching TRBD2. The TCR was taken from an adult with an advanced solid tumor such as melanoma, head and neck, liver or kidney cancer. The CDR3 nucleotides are TGTGCCAGCGCTTCGACTAGCGGGAGGCGCCCAGATACGCAGTATTTT. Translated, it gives CASASTSGRRPDTQYF.